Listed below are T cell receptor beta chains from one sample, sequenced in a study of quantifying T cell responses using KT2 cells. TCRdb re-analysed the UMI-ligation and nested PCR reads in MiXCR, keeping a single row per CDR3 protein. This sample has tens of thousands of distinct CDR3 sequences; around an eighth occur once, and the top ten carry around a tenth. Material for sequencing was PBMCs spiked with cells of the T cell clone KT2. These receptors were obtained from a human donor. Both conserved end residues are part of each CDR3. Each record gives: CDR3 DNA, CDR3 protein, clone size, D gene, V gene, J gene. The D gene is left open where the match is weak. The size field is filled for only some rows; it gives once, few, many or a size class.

DNA: TGTGCCAGCAGCTTATGTGCGCATCAGGGGGTGGAAGCTTTCTTT
CDR3: CASSLCAHQGVEAFF
size: .
D: TRBD1
V: TRBV7-9
J: TRBJ1-1

DNA: TGTGCCAGCAGCCCATTGACAGGGGGTAGCAATCAGCCCCAGCATTTT
CDR3: CASSPLTGGSNQPQHF
size: many
D: TRBD1
V: TRBV7-8
J: TRBJ1-5

DNA: TGCAGCGTCCTACCCGATGGGCTCTCCTACAATGAGCAGTTCTTC
CDR3: CSVLPDGLSYNEQFF
size: many
D: .
V: TRBV29-1
J: TRBJ2-1

DNA: TGTGCCAGTATGAGGACAGGCACAGATACGCAGTATTTT
CDR3: CASMRTGTDTQYF
size: few
D: .
V: TRBV19
J: TRBJ2-3

DNA: TGTGCCAGCAGTTCTGCTGTTCAGAGCTCCTACAATGAGCAGTTCTTC
CDR3: CASSSAVQSSYNEQFF
size: .
D: .
V: TRBV12-3/TRBV12-4
J: TRBJ2-1

DNA: TGCAGTGCTAGAGATGTCGGGAGTGGCGAGCAGTACTTC
CDR3: CSARDVGSGEQYF
size: many
D: .
V: TRBV20-1
J: TRBJ2-7

DNA: TGTGCCAGCGCCGGGACAGCCTATGGCTACACCTTC
CDR3: CASAGTAYGYTF
size: .
D: TRBD1
V: TRBV19
J: TRBJ1-2

DNA: TGTGCCAGCAGCTGGACAGGGGGCAGAGAGCAGTTCTTC
CDR3: CASSWTGGREQFF
size: .
D: TRBD1
V: TRBV7-2
J: TRBJ2-1

DNA: TGTGCCAGCAGCCAAGATCCCCGCAGGGTAGGTGTCTACGAGCAGTACTTC
CDR3: CASSQDPRRVGVYEQYF
size: few
D: .
V: TRBV3-1
J: TRBJ2-7

DNA: TGCAGTGCTTTTAGCGGGAGAGGTAGAGATACGCAGTATTTT
CDR3: CSAFSGRGRDTQYF
size: .
D: TRBD2
V: TRBV20-1
J: TRBJ2-3

DNA: TGTGCCAGCAGCTTTAGGACAGCCTGGAACAATGAGCAGTTCTTC
CDR3: CASSFRTAWNNEQFF
size: .
D: .
V: TRBV13
J: TRBJ2-1

DNA: TGTGCCAGCAGCCCCGGGACTAGCGGATTGTTCTTC
CDR3: CASSPGTSGLFF
size: .
D: TRBD2
V: TRBV7-9
J: TRBJ2-1

DNA: TGTGCCACCAGTGATGCCCGTGGGCCACAAGAGACCCAGTACTTC
CDR3: CATSDARGPQETQYF
size: many
D: .
V: TRBV24-1
J: TRBJ2-5

DNA: TGTGCCAGCAGTTTCAAGACAGGGGGGTTCGAGACCCAGTACTTC
CDR3: CASSFKTGGFETQYF
size: many
D: TRBD1
V: TRBV6-2/TRBV6-3
J: TRBJ2-5

DNA: TGTGCCAGCAGCTTATCCATGGCGGGGGGGCCAACCGGGGAGCTGTTTTTT
CDR3: CASSLSMAGGPTGELFF
size: few
D: TRBD2
V: TRBV7-3
J: TRBJ2-2

DNA: TGCGCCAGCAGCCAATTCACAGCGGGAGGGCGAAGTAGCGGGGAGCTGTTTTTT
CDR3: CASSQFTAGGRSSGELFF
size: few
D: TRBD2
V: TRBV4-1
J: TRBJ2-2

DNA: TGTGCCAGCAGCGTACTGTCCACAGATACGCAGTATTTT
CDR3: CASSVLSTDTQYF
size: .
D: .
V: TRBV9
J: TRBJ2-3

DNA: TGTGCCAGCAGCCCCCCCTTCCGGGTGGGCAATGAGCAGTTCTTC
CDR3: CASSPPFRVGNEQFF
size: .
D: .
V: TRBV7-8
J: TRBJ2-1

DNA: TGTGCCAGCAGTTTAGACCTTGACAAGGCTTCCTACAATGAGCAGTTCTTC
CDR3: CASSLDLDKASYNEQFF
size: .
D: .
V: TRBV12-3/TRBV12-4
J: TRBJ2-1

DNA: TGCGCCAGCAGAAGGACAGGGGGCCTGAACGAGCAGTACTTC
CDR3: CASRRTGGLNEQYF
size: few
D: TRBD1
V: TRBV5-1
J: TRBJ2-7

DNA: TGTGCCAGCAGTGGACAGGGGGCGGACAATCAGCCCCAGCATTTT
CDR3: CASSGQGADNQPQHF
size: .
D: TRBD1
V: TRBV2
J: TRBJ1-5

DNA: TGTGCCAGCAGCCCGACTAGCGGGAGCTCCTACGAGCAGTACTTC
CDR3: CASSPTSGSSYEQYF
size: medium-sized
D: TRBD2
V: TRBV6-5
J: TRBJ2-7

DNA: TGTGCCAGCAGTTACGACAGGGAGAGCAATGAGCAGTTCTTC
CDR3: CASSYDRESNEQFF
size: many
D: TRBD1
V: TRBV6-2/TRBV6-3
J: TRBJ2-1

DNA: TGTGCCAGCATTGGACAGGCGAACACTGAAGCTTTCTTT
CDR3: CASIGQANTEAFF
size: .
D: TRBD1
V: TRBV6-5
J: TRBJ1-1

DNA: TGTGCCAGCAGCTTAGTCGCTAGCGGGTTGCAAGAGACCCAGTACTTC
CDR3: CASSLVASGLQETQYF
size: few
D: TRBD2
V: TRBV11-2
J: TRBJ2-5

DNA: TGTGCCAGCAGTCGAGAGGGGGGTCGCAACTATGGCTACACCTTC
CDR3: CASSREGGRNYGYTF
size: .
D: .
V: TRBV9
J: TRBJ1-2

DNA: TGCGCCAGCAGCCAAGAATTAGGGGGCTTACAGACCCAGTACTTC
CDR3: CASSQELGGLQTQYF
size: .
D: TRBD1
V: TRBV4-1
J: TRBJ2-5